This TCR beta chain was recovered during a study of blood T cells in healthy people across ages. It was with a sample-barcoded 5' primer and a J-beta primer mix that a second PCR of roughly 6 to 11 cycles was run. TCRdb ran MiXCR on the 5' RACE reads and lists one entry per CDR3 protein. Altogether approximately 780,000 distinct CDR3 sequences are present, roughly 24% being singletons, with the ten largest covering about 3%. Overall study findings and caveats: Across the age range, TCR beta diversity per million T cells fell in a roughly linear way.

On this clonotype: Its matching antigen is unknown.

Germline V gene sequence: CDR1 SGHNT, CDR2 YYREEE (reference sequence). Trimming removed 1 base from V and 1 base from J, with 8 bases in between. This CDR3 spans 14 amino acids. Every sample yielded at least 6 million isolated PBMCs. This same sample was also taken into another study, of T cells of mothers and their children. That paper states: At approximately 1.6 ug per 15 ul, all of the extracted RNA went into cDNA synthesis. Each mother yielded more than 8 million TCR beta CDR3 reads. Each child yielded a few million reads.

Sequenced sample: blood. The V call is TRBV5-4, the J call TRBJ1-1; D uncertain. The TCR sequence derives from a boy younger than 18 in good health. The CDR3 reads CASSLQAANTEAFF. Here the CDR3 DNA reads TGTGCCAGCAGCTTGCAGGCGGCGAACACTGAAGCTTTCTTT. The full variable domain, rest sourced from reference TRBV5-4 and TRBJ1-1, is ETGVTQSPTHLIKTRGQQVTLRCSSQSGHNTVSWYQQALGQGPQFIFQYYREEENGRGNFPPRFSGLQFPNYSSELNVNALELDDSALYLCASSLQAANTEAFFGQGTRLTVV.